The 25 T cell receptor beta chains reported below all come from one sample, sequenced in a study of blood T cell repertoires in COVID-19. The data were produced by immunoSEQ multiplex PCR, yet TCRdb's version contains in-frame clones alone and is incomplete. Altogether a few hundred thousand clones are present, more than 75% being singletons, with the ten largest covering about 3%. Material for sequencing was peripheral blood. The source of these receptors is a man in his 60s with acute or convalescent COVID-19.

This clone was observed once. The chain is built from TRBV5-4 and TRBJ1-4; tentative D call: TRBD1 (5 bases). With 3 bases removed from V and 2 bases from J, the gap between germline ends came to 8 bases. Germline CDR1 is SGHNT and CDR2 is YYREEE (reference sequence). This CDR3 has 14 amino acids. As DNA, the CDR3 is TGTGCCAGCAGCTCGAAGGGGACTAATGAAAAACTGTTTTTT. It encodes CASSSKGTNEKLFF.

In its sample, this clone was seen a few times. The genes are TRBV28 and TRBJ2-7, with a tentative D call TRBD2 (5 bases). V was shortened by 2 bases and J by 3 bases, with 5 bases between the two germline ends. Looked up from germline, CDR1 is MDHEN and CDR2 is SYDVKM. The CDR3 runs to 12 residues. The CDR3 bases are TGTGCCAGCAGTTTAGAGGGCTACGAGCAGTACTTC. Its translation: CASSLEGYEQYF.

The chain couples TRBV2 to TRBJ2-5; 8 bases align to TRBD2. Germline CDR1 SNHLY, CDR2 FYNNEI. The CDR3 sequence is 14 residues long. V lost 7 bases to trimming and J lost 1 base; unmatched junction nucleotides: 5. CDR3 region: CASMWGLVQETQYF. For the CDR3, the DNA is TGTGCCAGCATGTGGGGACTAGTCCAAGAGACCCAGTACTTC.

The chain employs TRBV7-6 and TRBJ2-2; TRBD1 matches at 12 bases. V was pared by 2 bases and J by 5 bases, with 6 bases of the junction left unmatched. There are 17 residues in the CDR3. Looked up from germline, CDR1 is SGHVS and CDR2 is FNYEAQ. CDR3 nucleotides: TGTGCCAGCAGCTTAAGGGACAGGGGGCGTGGGACCGGGGAGCTGTTTTTT. Amino acids: CASSLRDRGRGTGELFF. The full variable domain, with the rest looked up from reference TRBV7-6 and TRBJ2-2, is GAGVSQSPRYKVTKRGQDVALRCDPISGHVSLYWYRQALGQGPEFLTYFNYEAQQDKSGLPNDRFSAERPEGSISTLTIQRTEQRDSAMYRCASSLRDRGRGTGELFFGEGSRLTVL.

This clone was detected only once. This rearrangement joins TRBV7-2 to TRBJ2-5, with 7 bases fitting TRBD1. The CDR3 contains 14 residues. V was pared by 1 base and J by 5 bases, with 4 bases of the junction left unmatched. Looked up from germline, CDR1 is SGHTA and CDR2 is FQGNSA. The CDR3 sequence: CASSLGTGAETQYF. In DNA, the CDR3 is TGTGCCAGCAGCTTAGGAACAGGGGCGGAGACCCAGTACTTC.

The J gene is TRBJ1-4, the V gene TRBV4-1, with a tentative D call TRBD1 (6 bases). In germline, CDR1 is MGHRA, CDR2 YSYEKL. CDR3 size: 14 residues. With 3 bases removed from V and 5 bases from J, the gap between germline ends came to 10 bases. CDR3 in amino acids: CASSQRQANEKLFF. The DNA of the CDR3 is TGCGCCAGCAGCCAGCGACAGGCCAATGAAAAACTGTTTTTT.

The chain is built from TRBV11-2 and TRBJ1-4; D is undetermined. Germline loops: CDR1 SGHAT, CDR2 FQNNGV. Trimming left V 1 base short and J 8 bases short, with 14 bases between. CDR3 length: 15 residues. The CDR3 sequence: CASSLGPTPGEKLFF. CDR3 nucleotides: TGTGCCAGCAGCTTAGGCCCCACCCCGGGGGAAAAACTGTTTTTT.

This clone is a singleton in its sample. The V call is TRBV7-9, the J call TRBJ2-3, with 7 bases fitting TRBD1. Germline V gene lookup returns CDR1 SEHNR and CDR2 FQNEAQ (reference sequence). CDR3 size: 15 residues. V lost 5 bases to trimming and J lost 3 bases; unmatched junction nucleotides: 8. The CDR3 protein is CASSGESRGTDTQYF. The CDR3 nucleotides read TGTGCCAGCAGCGGGGAATCCAGGGGGACAGATACGCAGTATTTT.

The chain carries TRBV14 and TRBJ2-2; 8 nucleotides agree with TRBD1. The CDR3 contains 15 residues. Trimming removed 6 bases from V and 3 bases from J; junction bases left unmatched: 6. Germline CDR1 and CDR2: SGHDN and FVKESK. The CDR3 loop is CASRAGGLDTGELFF. For the CDR3, the DNA is TGTGCCAGCAGGGCAGGGGGCTTGGACACCGGGGAGCTGTTTTTT.

V is TRBV7-2 and J is TRBJ2-5; the D gene is possibly TRBD1 (6 bases). The germline V gene encodes CDR1 SGHTA and CDR2 FQGNSA. This CDR3 contains 13 residues. V was trimmed by 6 bases and J by 5 bases, leaving 13 bases between them. The CDR3: CASRGAGFETQYF. CDR3 sequence (DNA): TGTGCCAGCAGGGGGGCAGGGTTTGAGACCCAGTACTTC. The complete variable domain, with remaining parts taken from reference TRBV7-2 and TRBJ2-5, reads GAGVSQSPSNKVTEKGKDVELRCDPISGHTALYWYRQSLGQGLEFLIYFQGNSAPDKSGLPSDRFSAERTGGSVSTLTIQRTQQEDSAVYLCASRGAGFETQYFGPGTRLLVL.

V and J are TRBV9 and TRBJ2-3, with D tentatively TRBD1 (6 bases). The CDR3 is 16 amino acids. The V and J ends lost 4 bases and 2 bases respectively, with 17 bases between them. Germline V gene sequence: CDR1 SGDLS, CDR2 YYNGEE. The CDR3 DNA sequence: TGTGCCAGCAGCTCGCAACCGGGACATACCACAGATACGCAGTATTTT. It specifies CASSSQPGHTTDTQYF.

The genes are TRBV3-1 (or the pseudogene TRBV3-2) and TRBJ2-6, with 9 bases aligning to TRBD1. The V gene's germline CDR1 is LGHDT and CDR2 YNNKEL (reference sequence). V lost 4 bases and J lost 0; bases outside the gene matches: 7. The CDR3 runs to 18 residues. The CDR3 sequence is CASSPRQGVGSGANVLTF. DNA of the CDR3: TGTGCCAGCAGCCCCCGACAGGGGGTAGGCTCTGGGGCCAACGTCCTGACTTTC.

The V gene is TRBV18, the J gene TRBJ2-3, with 8 bases lining up with TRBD2. CDR3 size: 17 residues. Germline V gives CDR1 KGHSH, CDR2 LQKENI. V gave up 2 bases and J gave up 1 base; unmatched junction bases: 8. This chain's CDR3 is CASSPRPAGAGTDTQYF. The DNA of the CDR3 is TGTGCCAGCTCACCAAGACCAGCGGGGGCCGGCACAGATACGCAGTATTTT. The full variable domain, completed using reference TRBV18 and TRBJ2-3, is NAGVMQNPRHLVRRRGQEARLRCSPMKGHSHVYWYRQLPEEGLKFMVYLQKENIIDESGMPKERFSAEFPKEGPSILRIQQVVRGDSAAYFCASSPRPAGAGTDTQYFGPGTRLTVL.

V and J are TRBV28 and TRBJ2-3, with D possibly matching TRBD1 (6 bases). The V gene's germline CDR1 is MDHEN and CDR2 SYDVKM. The CDR3 is made up of 15 amino acids. The V and J ends lost 2 bases and 1 base respectively, with 10 bases between them. CDR3 coding DNA: TGTGCCAGCAGTTTAGCAGGGGATGGCACAGATACGCAGTATTTT. This gives the protein CASSLAGDGTDTQYF.

CDR3 loop: CASSADRGSNQPQHF. CDR3 in DNA: TGTGCCAGCAGCGCGGACAGGGGCTCCAATCAGCCCCAGCATTTT. This chain links TRBV7-9 with TRBJ1-5; TRBD1 matches at 9 bases. From germline, CDR1 is SEHNR and CDR2 FQNEAQ (reference sequence). J gave up 3 bases and V 5 bases, and 5 bases lay outside the gene matches. The CDR3 is 15 amino acids.

This clone is categorized as medium-sized (0.01 to 0.1%). An end of the junction does not agree with germline; a read error may underlie this. The chain couples TRBV2 to TRBJ1-2; D not resolved. From germline, CDR1 is SNHLY and CDR2 FYNNEI. The CDR3 covers 11 residues. The CDR3 region has the DNA TGTGCCAGCATCCCCAGGCACCCTCATGTTTTC. Translating it yields CASIPRHPHVF.

The chain joins TRBV12-3 or TRBV12-4 to TRBJ2-1, with TRBD2 identical over 12 bases. Trimming took 6 bases from V and 8 from J; bases not matched to a gene: 2. This CDR3 has 13 residues. The CDR3 DNA follows: TGTGCCAGCAGGCGGACTAGCGGGGATGAGCAGTTCTTC. This sequence encodes CASRRTSGDEQFF.

V and J are TRBV18 and TRBJ2-3; 9 bases fit TRBD2. The CDR3 sequence is 20 residues long. V was pared by 2 bases and J by 1 base, with 16 bases of the junction left unmatched. Germline V gives CDR1 KGHSH, CDR2 LQKENI. The CDR3 bases are TGTGCCAGCTCACCAGTGGCAGGGGTGGTAGCGGGGGCCCGCACAGATACGCAGTATTTT. Its translation: CASSPVAGVVAGARTDTQYF.

The rearrangement joins TRBV27 to TRBJ2-3; D is possibly TRBD1 (6 bases). The CDR3 length is 15 residues. The germline gives CDR1 MNHEY, CDR2 SMNVEV (reference sequence). Trimming took off 3 bases at V and 2 bases at J, with 12 bases between the two ends. DNA of the CDR3: TGTGCCAGCAGTTTTAGGACAGACCACACAGATACGCAGTATTTT. The encoded protein is CASSFRTDHTDTQYF.

The rearrangement links TRBV5-5 to TRBJ1-6, with 8 bases aligning to TRBD1. CDR3 length: 15 amino acids. The V segment lost 4 bases and the J segment 9 bases; nucleotides outside the gene matches: 9. Germline-derived CDR1 and CDR2 are SGHKS and YYEKEE (reference sequence). Written as DNA, the CDR3 is TGTGCCAGCAGCGCCGGACAGGGTGATTCTTCACCCCTCCACTTT. As protein: CASSAGQGDSSPLHF. Using reference TRBV5-5 and TRBJ1-6 for the parts outside the CDR3, the full variable domain is DAGVTQSPTHLIKTRGQQVTLRCSPISGHKSVSWYQQVLGQGPQFIFQYYEKEERGRGNFPDRFSARQFPNYSSELNVNALLLGDSALYLCASSAGQGDSSPLHFGNGTRLTVT.

The chain couples TRBV5-4 to TRBJ2-7; TRBD1 matches at 7 bases. CDR1 and CDR2 from the germline V gene are SGHNT and YYREEE (reference sequence). V lost 5 bases and J lost 2; bases outside the gene matches: 10. The CDR3 contains 15 residues. The CDR3 region is CASSHPGQNTYEQYF. CDR3 DNA: TGTGCCAGCAGTCATCCGGGACAGAACACCTACGAGCAGTACTTC.

The chain employs TRBV6-5 and TRBJ2-2, with 9 bases lining up with TRBD1. The length of the CDR3 is 15 residues. J was trimmed by 2 bases and V by 5 bases; bases with no gene match: 3. Germline-derived CDR1 and CDR2 are MNHEY and SVGAGI. The CDR3 DNA reads TGTGCCAGCAGTCAGGACAGGGGTAACACCGGGGAGCTGTTTTTT. Encoded protein: CASSQDRGNTGELFF.

This clone has only a few counts. The chain links TRBV5-1 to TRBJ1-6; D unresolved. The CDR3 extends over 15 amino acids. V was cut by 0 bases and J by 5 bases, with 9 bases left in between. CDR1 SGHRS and CDR2 YFSETQ come from the germline V gene. The CDR3 DNA is TGCGCCAGCAGCTTGGCACAATCCAATAATTCACCCCTCCACTTT. Translated: CASSLAQSNNSPLHF.

The rearrangement uses TRBV9 and TRBJ2-7, with 7 bases identical to TRBD1. Germline loops: CDR1 SGDLS, CDR2 YYNGEE. The CDR3 length is 14 residues. V shed 0 bases, J shed 2 bases, and the junction held 2 bases outside the gene matches. The CDR3 protein is CASSVGDRAYEQYF. CDR3 nucleotide sequence: TGTGCCAGCAGCGTAGGTGACAGGGCCTACGAGCAGTACTTC.

This rearrangement joins TRBV20-1 to TRBJ2-7; D perhaps matches TRBD1 (6 bases). Between the trimmed V and J ends, which lost 3 bases and 0 bases, there was a span of 18 bases. Per germline, CDR1 DFQATT and CDR2 SNEGSKA (reference sequence). This CDR3 comprises 16 residues. As DNA, the CDR3 is TGCAGTGCTAGTTCTGTTCCAGGGGCCCTCTCCTACGAGCAGTACTTC. This codes for CSASSVPGALSYEQYF.